The 27 T cell receptor beta chains reported below all come from one sample, sequenced in a study of beta chain features in type 1 diabetes. General study findings and limits: Within each of all four CD4+ subsets, Type 1 diabetes patients had TCRB CDR3s that were moderately but significantly shorter.

These TCRs are of unknown antigen specificity. Expressed TCRB transcripts got sequenced, as all isolated RNA was reverse transcribed. The repertoire was sequenced with immunoSEQ multiplex PCR; TCRdb's copy has only in-frame clones and lacks some. The table records roughly 38,000 clones, around 63% of them present only once. The sequenced sample consisted of Tregs from blood. The receptors were sampled from a man aged 25 to 45 with type 1 diabetes. Some clones in this sample may be carry-over from other donors' samples.

The chain uses TRBV7-9 and TRBJ2-7, with 9 bases lining up with TRBD1. Germline CDR1 SEHNR, CDR2 FQNEAQ (reference sequence). This CDR3 has 12 residues. Unmatched junction bases numbered 3, after V lost 8 bases and J lost 4 bases. As DNA, the CDR3 is TGTGCCAGCGGACAGGGGCGGTACGAGCAGTACTTC. It is translated as CASGQGRYEQYF.

The rearrangement uses TRBV5-1 and TRBJ1-5, with D unresolved. CDR1 is SGHRS and CDR2 is YFSETQ in the germline V gene. Trimming stripped 4 bases from V and 4 bases from J, with 9 bases between. The CDR3 has 13 amino acids. DNA for the CDR3: TGCGCCAGCAGCACCGGGTCGAATCAGCCCCAGCATTTT. Residues: CASSTGSNQPQHF.

V is TRBV4-1 and J is TRBJ2-1; 10 bases line up with TRBD1. The CDR3 runs 15 residues. V lost 4 bases and J lost 2; bases outside the gene matches: 2. In germline, CDR1 is MGHRA, CDR2 YSYEKL. The CDR3 protein is CASSPGQGAYNEQFF. The CDR3 region has the DNA TGCGCCAGCAGCCCAGGACAGGGGGCCTACAATGAGCAGTTCTTC.

This clone was counted a single time. The chain employs TRBV23-1 and TRBJ2-1; TRBD1 agrees at 7 bases. TRBV23-1 qualifies as an ORF whose function is uncertain. Unmatched junction bases numbered 14, after V lost 4 bases and J lost 5 bases. This CDR3 is built from 17 residues. CDR3 nucleotides: TGCGCCAGCAGTCGCGCAGGGGGTAGGGTCTTGGACAATGAGCAGTTCTTC. Its translation is CASSRAGGRVLDNEQFF.

In this sample, this clone turned up once. The CDR3 DNA sequence: TGTGCCAGCACCTTTAGGAGGGCGGGTTCACCCCTCCACTTT. Translating it yields CASTFRRAGSPLHF. The chain is built from TRBV2 and TRBJ1-6; D gene ambiguous. The CDR3 length is 14 residues. Germline-derived CDR1 and CDR2 are SNHLY and FYNNEI. V lost 7 bases and J 9 bases, leaving 16 bases between the germline ends.

This clone was detected only once. The chain has TRBV5-5 and TRBJ1-4; 8 bases map to TRBD1. Germline CDR1 SGHKS, CDR2 YYEKEE (reference sequence). V gave up 0 bases and J gave up 5 bases; unmatched junction bases: 0. This CDR3 has 14 amino acids. CDR3 sequence (DNA): TGTGCCAGCAGCTTGGGGACAGGGAATGAAAAACTGTTTTTT. Translated: CASSLGTGNEKLFF. Combining the CDR3 with reference TRBV5-5 and TRBJ1-4 gives the whole variable domain DAGVTQSPTHLIKTRGQQVTLRCSPISGHKSVSWYQQVLGQGPQFIFQYYEKEERGRGNFPDRFSARQFPNYSSELNVNALLLGDSALYLCASSLGTGNEKLFFGSGTQLSVL.

V usage is TRBV2 and J usage is TRBJ1-2; 8 bases are a match to TRBD1. This CDR3 spans 15 amino acids. Trimming took 8 bases from V and 4 from J; bases not matched to a gene: 12. Germline V gene sequence: CDR1 SNHLY, CDR2 FYNNEI. CDR3 protein: CASSGRGLRVYGYTF. Here the CDR3 DNA reads TGTGCCAGCTCGGGCAGGGGGCTGAGGGTCTATGGCTACACCTTC. Together with reference TRBV2 and TRBJ1-2, the CDR3 gives the full variable domain: EPEVTQTPSHQVTQMGQEVILRCVPISNHLYFYWYRQILGQKVEFLVSFYNNEISEKSEIFDDQFSVERPDGSNFTLKIRSTKLEDSAMYFCASSGRGLRVYGYTFGSGTRLTVV.

This clone has just a few counts. The chain combines TRBV6-5 with TRBJ1-1; TRBD1 aligns across 7 bases. The CDR3 has 13 amino acids. The germline CDR1 and CDR2 sequences are MNHEY and SVGAGI. The junction had 1 base not matched to a gene; V was cut back by 5 bases and J by 1 base. The CDR3 region is CASSRQGNTEAFF. CDR3 DNA: TGTGCCAGCAGTAGACAGGGGAACACTGAAGCTTTCTTT.

The rearrangement uses TRBV27 and TRBJ2-1; 7 bases map to TRBD1. CDR3 length equals 14 residues. After removal of 6 bases from V and 4 bases from J, the junction contained 6 bases not matched to a gene. Per the germline V gene, CDR1 is MNHEY and CDR2 is SMNVEV (reference sequence). As DNA, the CDR3 is TGTGCCAGCAGAAGACAGGGATGGTACAATGAGCAGTTCTTC. Its protein is CASRRQGWYNEQFF.

The chain links TRBV10-3 to TRBJ1-2, with D perhaps TRBD1 (6 bases). Looked up from germline, CDR1 is ENHRY and CDR2 is SYGVKD. The ends were cut back, 10 bases at V and 6 bases at J, with 24 bases in the middle. This CDR3 is built from 15 residues. The CDR3 DNA follows: TGTGCCACCACTTCGGAATTAACAGGGAGAGATGGCTACACCTTC. It codes for CATTSELTGRDGYTF.

The chain combines TRBV5-1 with TRBJ2-5; 7 nucleotides match TRBD1. The CDR3 has 14 residues. Germline CDR1 reads SGHRS; CDR2 reads YFSETQ. V gave up 0 bases and J gave up 2 bases; unmatched junction bases: 1. This CDR3 is CASSLGGQQETQYF. In DNA, the CDR3 is TGCGCCAGCAGCTTGGGGGGACAGCAAGAGACCCAGTACTTC.

This clone has only a few counts. This sequence joins TRBV12-5 and TRBJ2-4; D might be TRBD1 (6 bases). Looked up from germline, CDR1 is LGHNT and CDR2 is FRNRAP. This CDR3 region has 16 residues. The germline V and J ends were trimmed by 0 bases and 4 bases, with 13 bases remaining between them. CDR3 sequence reads: CASGLVYGTQKNIQYF. CDR3 nucleotides: TGTGCTAGTGGTTTGGTATATGGGACACAAAAAAACATTCAGTACTTC. Combining the CDR3 with reference TRBV12-5 and TRBJ2-4 gives the whole variable domain DARVTQTPRHKVTEMGQEVTMRCQPILGHNTVFWYRQTMMQGLELLAYFRNRAPLDDSGMPKDRFSAEMPDATLATLKIQPSEPRDSAVYFCASGLVYGTQKNIQYFGAGTRLSVL.

V is TRBV14 and J is TRBJ1-1; tentatively, D is TRBD1 (5 bases). The V end was cut by 2 bases, the J end by 11 bases, with 15 bases between. The length of the CDR3 is 13 residues. CDR1 SGHDN and CDR2 FVKESK come from the germline V gene. Here the CDR3 reads CASSQSPPGMAFF. Here the CDR3 DNA reads TGTGCCAGCAGCCAATCCCCGCCAGGGATGGCTTTCTTT.

The V gene is TRBV7-9, the J gene TRBJ1-2; D gene uncertain. CDR1 is SEHNR and CDR2 is FQNEAQ in the germline V gene (reference sequence). This CDR3 has 12 amino acids. V was cut by 3 bases and J by 7 bases, with 9 bases left in between. CDR3 sequence: CASSFDLGGYTF. The CDR3 bases are TGTGCCAGCAGCTTTGACTTGGGTGGCTACACCTTC.

The CDR3 sequence: CASRVPRDRDYEQYF. CDR3 in DNA: TGTGCCAGCAGGGTCCCCCGGGACAGAGATTACGAGCAGTACTTC. The rearrangement links TRBV6-6 to TRBJ2-7, with 7 bases lining up with TRBD1. The germline V gene encodes CDR1 MNHNY and CDR2 SVGAGI (reference sequence). The CDR3 runs to 15 residues. Trimming cost V 6 bases and J 4 bases; bases outside gene matches: 12.

This clone was counted only a few times. The rearrangement uses TRBV29-1 and TRBJ2-1; TRBD1 might be the D (6 bases). This CDR3 contains 13 residues. The V and J ends lost 6 bases and 8 bases respectively, with 17 bases between them. Germline lookup yields CDR1 SQVTM and CDR2 ANQGSEA. The CDR3 loop reads CSVRQAVGDEQFF. CDR3 DNA: TGCAGCGTCCGACAGGCGGTCGGGGATGAGCAGTTCTTC.

This chain connects TRBV7-9 to TRBJ1-6; unclear D gene. The CDR3 is 16 amino acids. V lost 5 bases, J lost 3 bases, and 14 bases lay in between. Germline V CDR1 and CDR2: SEHNR, FQNEAQ (reference sequence). CDR3 DNA: TGTGCCAGCAGCGTATCCCTCGGTCACTATAATTCACCCCTCCACTTT. This sequence encodes CASSVSLGHYNSPLHF. The full variable domain, in which reference TRBV7-9 and TRBJ1-6 provide the parts outside the CDR3, is DTGVSQNPRHKITKRGQNVTFRCDPISEHNRLYWYRQTLGQGPEFLTYFQNEAQLEKSRLLSDRFSAERPKGSFSTLEIQRTEQGDSAMYLCASSVSLGHYNSPLHFGNGTRLTVT.

This chain joins TRBV28 and TRBJ1-5; a weak D match, TRBD1 (6 bases). V was shortened by 3 bases and J by 6 bases, with 12 bases between the two germline ends. The CDR3 is 14 residues long. Germline CDR1 is MDHEN and CDR2 is SYDVKM. CDR3 nucleotide sequence: TGTGCCAGCAGTTTCCCGGGGGGCGGTCAGCCCCAGCATTTT. This translates into CASSFPGGGQPQHF. The variable domain in full, completed from reference TRBV28 and TRBJ1-5, reads DVKVTQSSRYLVKRTGEKVFLECVQDMDHENMFWYRQDPGLGLRLIYFSYDVKMKEKGDIPEGYSVSREKKERFSLILESASTNQTSMYLCASSFPGGGQPQHFGDGTRLSIL.

Regarding this clone: The same CDR3 also results from other DNA sequences found in this sample. The chain links TRBV5-1 to TRBJ1-6, with 9 bases that match TRBD1. The ends lost 4 bases at V and 10 bases at J; junction bases unmatched: 6. Per the germline V gene, CDR1 is SGHRS and CDR2 is YFSETQ. The CDR3 extends over 14 amino acids. The DNA for the CDR3 is TGCGCCAGCAGCCAGGGACAGGGAGGCTCACCCCTCCACTTT. Translating gives CASSQGQGGSPLHF.

This chain joins TRBV5-1 and TRBJ2-1; TRBD2 agrees at 8 bases. Trimming took 0 bases from V and 1 from J; bases not matched to a gene: 12. CDR1 SGHRS and CDR2 YFSETQ come from the germline V gene. The CDR3 spans 19 residues. CDR3 in amino acids: CASSLVPSGPLVSYNEQFF. The CDR3 region has the DNA TGCGCCAGCAGCTTGGTCCCTAGCGGGCCTCTTGTATCCTACAATGAGCAGTTCTTC.

This clone was seen only once. The chain employs TRBV2 and TRBJ2-1, with a tentative D call TRBD2 (6 bases). CDR3 length: 16 residues. Trimming pared 4 bases from V and 1 base from J, leaving 14 bases between. Germline V gives CDR1 SNHLY, CDR2 FYNNEI. CDR3 sequence: CASSVRLGDSYNEQFF. The CDR3 DNA is TGTGCCAGCAGTGTTAGACTAGGAGATTCCTACAATGAGCAGTTCTTC.

The V call is TRBV18, the J call TRBJ2-7; 8 positions match TRBD1. J was trimmed by 5 bases and V by 8 bases; bases with no gene match: 8. The CDR3 consists of 13 residues. Germline values: CDR1 KGHSH, CDR2 LQKENI. CDR3 amino acids: CASARTGFNEQYF. The CDR3 coding sequence is TGTGCCAGCGCTAGGACAGGGTTTAACGAGCAGTACTTC.

V usage is TRBV7-9 and J usage is TRBJ2-5; 9 nucleotides align to TRBD1. The V gene's germline CDR1 is SEHNR and CDR2 FQNEAQ (reference sequence). J gave up 4 bases and V 1 base, and 4 bases lay outside the gene matches. This CDR3 is built from 15 residues. The CDR3 DNA sequence: TGTGCCAGCAGCTTAGAGACAGGGGGATCAGAGACCCAGTACTTC. Translated: CASSLETGGSETQYF.

The rearrangement uses TRBV7-9 and TRBJ2-7; no reliable D call. The CDR3 covers 13 residues. V was pared by 4 bases and J by 1 base, with 8 bases between. Germline loops: CDR1 SEHNR, CDR2 FQNEAQ (reference sequence). The DNA of the CDR3 is TGTGCCAGCAGCTCCGCGTATTCCTACGAGCAGTACTTC. It codes for CASSSAYSYEQYF.

This chain joins TRBV28 and TRBJ2-2; 11 nucleotides line up with TRBD2. Trimming cost V 6 bases and J 6 bases; bases outside gene matches: 6. CDR1 is MDHEN and CDR2 is SYDVKM in the germline V gene. The CDR3 totals 15 residues. The CDR3 here is CASSSLAGGPGELFF. CDR3 bases: TGTGCCAGCAGCTCCTTAGCGGGGGGGCCCGGGGAGCTGTTTTTT.

The rearrangement joins TRBV18 to TRBJ2-2; 8 nucleotides align to TRBD1. Trimming at V came to 2 bases and at J to 6 bases, leaving 8 bases not matched to a gene. This CDR3 is built from 16 residues. The germline V gene has CDR1 KGHSH and CDR2 LQKENI. CDR3 nucleotide sequence: TGTGCCAGCTCACCAAGGACAGGGCGGACGGCCGGGGAGCTGTTTTTT. It is translated as CASSPRTGRTAGELFF.

This clone was observed a few times. V and J are TRBV4-3 and TRBJ2-1; 9 bases are a match to TRBD1. The CDR3 runs to 16 residues. The trim removed 0 bases at V and 3 bases at J, leaving 3 bases unmatched. The germline gives CDR1 LGHNA, CDR2 YSLEER. DNA for the CDR3: TGCGCCAGCAGCCAAGAAAGGGACAGGGACTACAATGAGCAGTTCTTC. Translating it yields CASSQERDRDYNEQFF.